This T cell receptor beta chain was observed in a study of cytomegalovirus exposure and HLA in healthy donors. General observations from the study: No immune exposure information besides CMV serostatus was available.

60 Vbeta and 13 Jbeta primers were used in PCR. Measured with immunoSEQ multiplex PCR; TCRdb has only the in-frame clones, and not every one. The data contain 150,000 to 200,000 clones, about 82% of them singletons. This CDR3 spans 14 amino acids. Germline CDR1 reads MDHEN; CDR2 reads SYDVKM. The junction had 3 bases not matched to a gene; V was cut back by 2 bases and J by 8 bases. In regard to this clone: Its target is not known.

The clonotype was recovered from a woman between 45 and 65 years old in good health and CMV-seronegative. Sequenced: PBMCs. The chain carries TRBV28 and TRBJ2-1; 10 bases agree with TRBD2. The CDR3 is CASSLRLAGDEQFF. The CDR3 DNA is TGTGCCAGCAGTTTACGACTAGCGGGCGATGAGCAGTTCTTC.